Sequencing of this T cell receptor (beta chain) was carried out in a study of blood T cells in healthy people across ages. This clonotype was detected many times. Its antigen is currently unknown. General study findings and limits: Comparison with aged donors showed that long-lived donors had more naive CD4+ cells and higher diversity.

The second PCR ran roughly 6 to 11 cycles with a sample-barcoded 5' primer and J-beta primers. At least 2.5 million CDR3-containing paired-end reads were obtained per sample. MiXCR, run by TCRdb on the 5' RACE reads, gives a single entry per CDR3 protein. The sample has approximately 700,000 distinct CDR3 sequences; about a third are singletons. This CDR3 is 15 amino acids long. The ends were cut back, 6 bases at V and 0 bases at J, with 12 bases in the middle. Germline values: CDR1 MNHEY, CDR2 SVGEGT. A minimum of 7 million PBMCs was isolated per sample. RNA extraction gave at least 6 micrograms of total RNA per sample.

The TCR comes from a woman at least 80 years old in good health. The chain couples TRBV6-2 or TRBV6-3 to TRBJ2-1; tentative D call: TRBD1 (6 bases). Sequencing was done on a sample of blood. In DNA form, the CDR3 reads TGTGCCAGCAGCCGGACAGCTGACTCCTACAATGAGCAGTTCTTC. Translating it yields CASSRTADSYNEQFF.